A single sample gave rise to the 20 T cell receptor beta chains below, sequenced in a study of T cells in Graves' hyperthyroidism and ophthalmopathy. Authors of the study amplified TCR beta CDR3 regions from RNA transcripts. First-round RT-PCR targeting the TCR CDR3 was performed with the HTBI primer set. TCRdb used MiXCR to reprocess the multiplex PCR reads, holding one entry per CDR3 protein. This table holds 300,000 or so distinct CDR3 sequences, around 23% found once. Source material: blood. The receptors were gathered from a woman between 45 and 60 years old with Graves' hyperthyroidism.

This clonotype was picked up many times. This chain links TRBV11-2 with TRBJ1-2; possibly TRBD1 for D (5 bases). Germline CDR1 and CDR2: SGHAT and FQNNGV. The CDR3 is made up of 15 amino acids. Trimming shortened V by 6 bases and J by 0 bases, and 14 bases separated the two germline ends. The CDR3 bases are TGTGCCAGCAGTTGGGGCAGCGGATCTAACTATGGCTACACCTTC. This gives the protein CASSWGSGSNYGYTF.

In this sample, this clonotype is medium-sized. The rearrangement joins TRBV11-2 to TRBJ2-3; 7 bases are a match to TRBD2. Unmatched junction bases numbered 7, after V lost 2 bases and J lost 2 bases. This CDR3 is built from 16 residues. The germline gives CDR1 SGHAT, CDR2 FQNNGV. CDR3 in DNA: TGTGCCAGCAGCTTACGGCTAGCGGAGTTCACAGATACGCAGTATTTT. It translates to CASSLRLAEFTDTQYF.

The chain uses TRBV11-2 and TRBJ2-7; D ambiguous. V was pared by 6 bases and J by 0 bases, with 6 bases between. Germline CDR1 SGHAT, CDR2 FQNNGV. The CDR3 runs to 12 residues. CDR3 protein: CASRSLSYEQYF. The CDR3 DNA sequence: TGTGCCAGCAGATCGCTCTCCTACGAGCAGTACTTC.

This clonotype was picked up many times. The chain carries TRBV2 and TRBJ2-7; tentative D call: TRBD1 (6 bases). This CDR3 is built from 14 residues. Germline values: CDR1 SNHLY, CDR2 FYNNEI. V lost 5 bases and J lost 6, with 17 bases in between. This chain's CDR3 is CASSSGQIPPEQYF. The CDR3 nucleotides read TGTGCCAGCAGTTCAGGACAGATACCTCCCGAGCAGTACTTC.

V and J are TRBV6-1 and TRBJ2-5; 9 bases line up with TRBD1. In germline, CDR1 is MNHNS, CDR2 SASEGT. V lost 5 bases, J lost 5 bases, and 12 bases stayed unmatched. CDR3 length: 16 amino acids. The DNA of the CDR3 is TGTGCCAGCAGTACCCTCGGGACAGGGCGGCAGGAGACCCAGTACTTC. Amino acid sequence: CASSTLGTGRQETQYF.

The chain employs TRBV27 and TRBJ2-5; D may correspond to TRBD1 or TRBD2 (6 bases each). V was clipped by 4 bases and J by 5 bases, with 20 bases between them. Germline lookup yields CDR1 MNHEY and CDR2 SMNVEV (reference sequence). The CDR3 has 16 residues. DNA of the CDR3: TGTGCCAGCAGTTGGGAGCCGGGGGCAAGTTGGGAGACCCAGTACTTC. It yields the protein CASSWEPGASWETQYF.

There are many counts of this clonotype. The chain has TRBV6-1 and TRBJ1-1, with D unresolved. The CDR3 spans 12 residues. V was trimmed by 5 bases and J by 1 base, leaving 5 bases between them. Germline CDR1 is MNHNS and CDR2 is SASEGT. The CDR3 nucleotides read TGTGCCAGCAGTTCGCCGAACACTGAAGCTTTCTTT. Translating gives CASSSPNTEAFF.

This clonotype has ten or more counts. The CDR3, as DNA: TGTGCCAGCAGTTACGGAAGAGAAGAGACCCAGTACTTC. This encodes CASSYGREETQYF. This chain joins TRBV28 and TRBJ2-5; D ambiguous. Germline loops: CDR1 MDHEN, CDR2 SYDVKM. The V gene lost 4 bases and the J gene lost 3 bases, with 9 bases spanning the gap. The CDR3 is 13 residues long.

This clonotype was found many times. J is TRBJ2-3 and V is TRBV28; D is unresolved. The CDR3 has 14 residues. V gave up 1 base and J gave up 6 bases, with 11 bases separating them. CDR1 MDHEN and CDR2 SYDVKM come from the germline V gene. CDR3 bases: TGTGCCAGCAGTTTATCTTCGGTCCCGGATACGCAGTATTTT. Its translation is CASSLSSVPDTQYF.

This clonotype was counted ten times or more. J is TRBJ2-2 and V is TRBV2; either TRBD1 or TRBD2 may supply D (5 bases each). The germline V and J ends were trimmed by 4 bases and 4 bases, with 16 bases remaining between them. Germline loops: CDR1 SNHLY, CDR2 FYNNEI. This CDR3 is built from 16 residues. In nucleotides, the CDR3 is TGTGCCAGCAGTGCCTTCCCTGGGACGGCCACCGGGGAGCTGTTTTTT. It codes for CASSAFPGTATGELFF.

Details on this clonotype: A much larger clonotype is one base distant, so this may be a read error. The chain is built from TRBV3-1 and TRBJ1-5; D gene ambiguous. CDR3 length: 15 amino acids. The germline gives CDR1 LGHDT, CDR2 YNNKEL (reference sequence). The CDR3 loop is CAISQAPGSNQPQHF. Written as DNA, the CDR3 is TGTGCCATCAGCCAAGCCCCAGGTAGCAATCAGCCCCAGCATTTT. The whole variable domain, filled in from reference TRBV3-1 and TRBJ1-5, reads DTAVSQTPKYLVTQMGNDKSIKCEQNLGHDTMYWYKQDSKKFLKIMFSYNNKELIINETVPNRFSPKSPDKAHLNLHINSLELGDSAVYFCAISQAPGSNQPQHFGDGTRLSIL.

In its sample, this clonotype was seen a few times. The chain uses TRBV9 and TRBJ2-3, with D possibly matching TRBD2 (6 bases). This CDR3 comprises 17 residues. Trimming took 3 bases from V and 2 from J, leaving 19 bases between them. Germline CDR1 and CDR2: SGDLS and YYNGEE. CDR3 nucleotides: TGTGCCAGCAGCGCCCCGGGGACTCTAGCAGCCACAGATACGCAGTATTTT. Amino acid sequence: CASSAPGTLAATDTQYF. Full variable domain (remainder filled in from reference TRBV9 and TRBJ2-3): DSGVTQTPKHLITATGQRVTLRCSPRSGDLSVYWYQQSLDQGLQFLIQYYNGEERAKGNILERFSAQQFPDLHSELNLSSLELGDSALYFCASSAPGTLAATDTQYFGPGTRLTVL.

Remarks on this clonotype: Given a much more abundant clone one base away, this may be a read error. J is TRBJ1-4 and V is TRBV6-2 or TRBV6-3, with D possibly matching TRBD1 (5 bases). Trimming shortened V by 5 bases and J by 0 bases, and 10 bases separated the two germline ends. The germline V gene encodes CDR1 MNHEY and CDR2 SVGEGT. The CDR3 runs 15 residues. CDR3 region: CASSQQEATNEKLFF. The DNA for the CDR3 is TGTGCCAGCAGTCAACAGGAGGCAACTAATGAAAAACTGTTTTTT.

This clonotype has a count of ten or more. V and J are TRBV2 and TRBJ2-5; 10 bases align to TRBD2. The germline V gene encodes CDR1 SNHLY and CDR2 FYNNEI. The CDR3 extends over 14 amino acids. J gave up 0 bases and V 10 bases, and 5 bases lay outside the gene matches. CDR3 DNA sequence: TGTGCCATCCTAGCGGGGGCCTACCAAGAGACCCAGTACTTC. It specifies CAILAGAYQETQYF.

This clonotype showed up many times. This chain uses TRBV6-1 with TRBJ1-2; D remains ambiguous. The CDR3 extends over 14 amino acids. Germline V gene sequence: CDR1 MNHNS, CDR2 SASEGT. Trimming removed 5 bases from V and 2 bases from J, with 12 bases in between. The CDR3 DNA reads TGTGCCAGCAGTTACGGCGCGTTCAACTATGGCTACACCTTC. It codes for CASSYGAFNYGYTF.

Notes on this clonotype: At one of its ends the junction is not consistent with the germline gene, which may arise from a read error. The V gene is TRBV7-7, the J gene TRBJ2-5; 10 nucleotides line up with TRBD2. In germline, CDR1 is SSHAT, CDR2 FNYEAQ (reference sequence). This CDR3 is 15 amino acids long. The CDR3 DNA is TGTGCTAGCAGCTTCAGCGGGGGGGTGGGAGAGACCCAGTACTTC. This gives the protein CASSFSGGVGETQYF.

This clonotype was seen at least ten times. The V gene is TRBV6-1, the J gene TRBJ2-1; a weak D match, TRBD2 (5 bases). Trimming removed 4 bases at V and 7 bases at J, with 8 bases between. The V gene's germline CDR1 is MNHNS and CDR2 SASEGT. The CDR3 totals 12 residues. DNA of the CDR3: TGTGCCAGCAGTGGGCGGAGGAATGAGCAGTTCTTC. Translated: CASSGRRNEQFF.

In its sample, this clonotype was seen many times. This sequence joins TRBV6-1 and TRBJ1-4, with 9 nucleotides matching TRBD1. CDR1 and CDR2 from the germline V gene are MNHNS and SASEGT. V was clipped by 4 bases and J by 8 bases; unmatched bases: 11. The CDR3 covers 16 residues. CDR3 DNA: TGTGCCAGCAGTGCATCCGGGACAGGGATAAGGGAAAAACTGTTTTTT. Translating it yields CASSASGTGIREKLFF.

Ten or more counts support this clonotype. The CDR3 bases are TGTGCCAGCAGCTCTGGCACCTATGGCTACACCTTC. Protein product: CASSSGTYGYTF. This rearrangement joins TRBV12-3 or TRBV12-4 to TRBJ1-2; D is unclear. The CDR3 totals 12 residues. Trimming removed 6 bases at V and 4 bases at J, with 9 bases between.

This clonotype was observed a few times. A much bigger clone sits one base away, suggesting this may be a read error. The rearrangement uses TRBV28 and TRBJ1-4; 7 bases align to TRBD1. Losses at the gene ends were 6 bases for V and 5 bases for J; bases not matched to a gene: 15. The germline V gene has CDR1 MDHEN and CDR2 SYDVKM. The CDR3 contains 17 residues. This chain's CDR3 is CASRLHPSGTANEKLFF. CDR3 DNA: TGTGCCAGCAGGTTACACCCCTCCGGGACAGCAAATGAAAAACTGTTTTTT.